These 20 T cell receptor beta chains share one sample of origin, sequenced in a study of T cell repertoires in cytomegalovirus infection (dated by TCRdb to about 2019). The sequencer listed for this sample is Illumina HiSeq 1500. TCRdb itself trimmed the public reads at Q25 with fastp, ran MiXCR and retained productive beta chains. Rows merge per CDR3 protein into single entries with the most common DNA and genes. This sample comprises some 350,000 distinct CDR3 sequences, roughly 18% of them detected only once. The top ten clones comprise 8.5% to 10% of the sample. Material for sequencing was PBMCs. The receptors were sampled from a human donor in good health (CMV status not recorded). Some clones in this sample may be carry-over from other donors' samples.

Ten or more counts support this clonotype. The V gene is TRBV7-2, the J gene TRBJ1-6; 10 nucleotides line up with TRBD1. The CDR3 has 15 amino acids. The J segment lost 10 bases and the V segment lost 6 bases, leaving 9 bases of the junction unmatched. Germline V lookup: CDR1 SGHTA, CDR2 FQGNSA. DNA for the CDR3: TGTGCCAGCAGACCCGGGACAGGGGAGTACTCACCCCTCCACTTT. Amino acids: CASRPGTGEYSPLHF. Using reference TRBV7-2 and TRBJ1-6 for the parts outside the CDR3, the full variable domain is GAGVSQSPSNKVTEKGKDVELRCDPISGHTALYWYRQSLGQGLEFLIYFQGNSAPDKSGLPSDRFSAERTGGSVSTLTIQRTQQEDSAVYLCASRPGTGEYSPLHFGNGTRLTVT.

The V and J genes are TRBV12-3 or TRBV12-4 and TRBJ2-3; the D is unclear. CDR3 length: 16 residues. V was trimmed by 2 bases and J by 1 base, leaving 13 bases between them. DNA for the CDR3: TGTGCCAGCAGTTTATTGGCATTACGAGGCACAGATACGCAGTATTTT. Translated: CASSLLALRGTDTQYF.

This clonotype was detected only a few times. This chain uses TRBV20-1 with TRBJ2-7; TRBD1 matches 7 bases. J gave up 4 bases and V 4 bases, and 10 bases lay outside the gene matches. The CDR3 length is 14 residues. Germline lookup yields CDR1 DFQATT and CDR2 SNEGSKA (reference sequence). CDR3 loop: CSAIQPGQRYEQYF. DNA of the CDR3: TGCAGTGCTATACAACCGGGACAGAGATACGAGCAGTACTTC.

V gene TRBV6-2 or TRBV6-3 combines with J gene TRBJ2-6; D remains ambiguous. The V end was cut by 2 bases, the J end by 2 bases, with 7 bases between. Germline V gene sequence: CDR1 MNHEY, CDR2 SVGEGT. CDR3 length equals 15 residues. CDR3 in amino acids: CASSYGRAGANVLTF. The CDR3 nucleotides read TGTGCCAGCAGTTACGGGCGAGCTGGGGCCAACGTCCTGACTTTC.

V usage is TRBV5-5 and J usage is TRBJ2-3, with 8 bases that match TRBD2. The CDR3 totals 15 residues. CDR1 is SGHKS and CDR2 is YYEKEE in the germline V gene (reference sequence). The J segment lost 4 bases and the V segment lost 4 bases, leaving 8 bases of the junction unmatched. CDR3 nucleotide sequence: TGTGCCAGCAGCCATCAGCGGGAGCTCCCAGATACGCAGTATTTT. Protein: CASSHQRELPDTQYF.

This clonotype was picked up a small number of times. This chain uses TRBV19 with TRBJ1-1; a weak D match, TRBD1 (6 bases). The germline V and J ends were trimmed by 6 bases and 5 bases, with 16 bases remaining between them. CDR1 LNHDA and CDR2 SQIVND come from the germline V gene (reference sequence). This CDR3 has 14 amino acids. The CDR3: CASRPYREGTEAFF. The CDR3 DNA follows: TGTGCCAGTAGACCCTACAGGGAGGGAACTGAAGCTTTCTTT.

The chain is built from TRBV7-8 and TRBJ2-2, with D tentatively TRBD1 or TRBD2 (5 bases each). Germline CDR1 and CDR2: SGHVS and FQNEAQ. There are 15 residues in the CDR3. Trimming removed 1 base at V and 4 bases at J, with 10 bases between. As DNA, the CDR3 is TGTGCCAGCAGCTTAGTCCAGGGACCCACCGGGGAGCTGTTTTTT. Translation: CASSLVQGPTGELFF.

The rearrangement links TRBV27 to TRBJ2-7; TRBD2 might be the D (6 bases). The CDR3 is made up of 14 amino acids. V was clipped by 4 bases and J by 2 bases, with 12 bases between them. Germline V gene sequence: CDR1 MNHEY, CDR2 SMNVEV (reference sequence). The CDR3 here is CASSSSGRTYEQYF. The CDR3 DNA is TGTGCCAGCAGTTCGAGCGGGCGGACCTACGAGCAGTACTTC.

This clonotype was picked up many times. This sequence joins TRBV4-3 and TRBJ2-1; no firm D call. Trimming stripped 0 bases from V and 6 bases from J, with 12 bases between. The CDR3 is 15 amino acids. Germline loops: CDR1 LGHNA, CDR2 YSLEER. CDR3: CASSQDLGFGNEQFF. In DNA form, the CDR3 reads TGCGCCAGCAGCCAAGATCTAGGTTTTGGCAATGAGCAGTTCTTC.

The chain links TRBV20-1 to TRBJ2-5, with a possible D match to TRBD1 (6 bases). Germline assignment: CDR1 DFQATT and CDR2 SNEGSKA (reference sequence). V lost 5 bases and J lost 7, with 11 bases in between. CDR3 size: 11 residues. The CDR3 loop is CSAEGVGTQYF. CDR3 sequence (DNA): TGCAGTGCTGAGGGGGTGGGGACCCAGTACTTC.

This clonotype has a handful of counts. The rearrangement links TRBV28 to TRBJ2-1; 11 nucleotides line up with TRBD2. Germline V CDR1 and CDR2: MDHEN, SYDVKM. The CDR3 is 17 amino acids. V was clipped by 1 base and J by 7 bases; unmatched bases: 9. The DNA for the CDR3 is TGTGCCAGCAGTTTATCCGGGACTAGCGGCTGGGGGAATGAGCAGTTCTTC. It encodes CASSLSGTSGWGNEQFF.

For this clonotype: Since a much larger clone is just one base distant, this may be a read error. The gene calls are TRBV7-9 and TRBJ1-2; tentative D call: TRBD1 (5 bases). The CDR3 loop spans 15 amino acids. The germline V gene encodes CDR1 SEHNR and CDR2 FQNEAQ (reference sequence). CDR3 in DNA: TGTGCCAGCAGCTCCACCTCGACAGACAGCTATGGCTACGCCTTC. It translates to CASSSTSTDSYGYAF. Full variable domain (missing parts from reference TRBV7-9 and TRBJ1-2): DTGVSQNPRHKITKRGQNVTFRCDPISEHNRLYWYRQTLGQGPEFLTYFQNEAQLEKSRLLSDRFSAERPKGSFSTLEIQRTEQGDSAMYLCASSSTSTDSYGYAFGSGTRLTVV.

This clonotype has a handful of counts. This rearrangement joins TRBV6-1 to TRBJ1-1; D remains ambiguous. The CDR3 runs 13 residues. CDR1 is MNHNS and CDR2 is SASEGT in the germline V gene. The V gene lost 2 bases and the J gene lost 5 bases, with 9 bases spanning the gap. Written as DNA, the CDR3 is TGTGCCAGCAGTGAACTGAGCCTTACTGAAGCTTTCTTT. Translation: CASSELSLTEAFF.

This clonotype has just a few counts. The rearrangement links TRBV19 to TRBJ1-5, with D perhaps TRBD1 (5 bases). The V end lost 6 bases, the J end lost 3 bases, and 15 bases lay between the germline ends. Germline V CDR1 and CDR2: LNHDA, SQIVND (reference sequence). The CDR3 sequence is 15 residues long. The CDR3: CASSPAGTNNQPQHF. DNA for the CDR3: TGTGCCAGTAGCCCCGCCGGGACGAACAATCAGCCCCAGCATTTT.

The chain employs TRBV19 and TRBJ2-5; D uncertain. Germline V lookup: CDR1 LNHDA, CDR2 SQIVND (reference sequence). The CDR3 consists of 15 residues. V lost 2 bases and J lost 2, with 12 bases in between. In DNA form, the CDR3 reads TGTGCCAGTAGTATAACCGGTTTACATCAAGAGACCCAGTACTTC. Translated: CASSITGLHQETQYF. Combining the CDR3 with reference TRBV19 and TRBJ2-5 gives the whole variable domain DGGITQSPKYLFRKEGQNVTLSCEQNLNHDAMYWYRQDPGQGLRLIYYSQIVNDFQKGDIAEGYSVSREKKESFPLTVTSAQKNPTAFYLCASSITGLHQETQYFGPGTRLLVL.

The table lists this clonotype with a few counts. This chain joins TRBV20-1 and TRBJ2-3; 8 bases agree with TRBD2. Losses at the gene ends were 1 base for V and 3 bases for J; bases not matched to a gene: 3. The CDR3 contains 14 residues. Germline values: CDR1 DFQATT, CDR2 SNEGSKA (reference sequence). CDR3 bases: TGCAGTGCTAGAGGGCGGGAGGTGACAGATACGCAGTATTTT. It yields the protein CSARGREVTDTQYF.

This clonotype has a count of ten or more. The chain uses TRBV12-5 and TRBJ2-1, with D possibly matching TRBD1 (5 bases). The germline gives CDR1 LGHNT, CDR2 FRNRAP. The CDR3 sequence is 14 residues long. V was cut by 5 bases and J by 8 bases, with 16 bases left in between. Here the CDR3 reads CASGHTGNGHEQFF. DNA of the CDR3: TGTGCTAGTGGTCATACAGGAAATGGCCATGAGCAGTTCTTC.

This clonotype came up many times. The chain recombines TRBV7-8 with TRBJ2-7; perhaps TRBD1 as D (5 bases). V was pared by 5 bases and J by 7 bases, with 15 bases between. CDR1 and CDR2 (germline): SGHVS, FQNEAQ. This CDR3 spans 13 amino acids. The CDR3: CASSPGLVREQYF. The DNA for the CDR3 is TGTGCCAGCAGCCCAGGGCTCGTAAGGGAGCAGTACTTC.

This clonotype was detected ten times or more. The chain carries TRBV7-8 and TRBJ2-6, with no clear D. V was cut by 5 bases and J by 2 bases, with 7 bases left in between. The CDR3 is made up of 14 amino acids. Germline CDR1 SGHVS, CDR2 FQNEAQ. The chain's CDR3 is CASSPITGANVLTF. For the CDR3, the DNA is TGTGCCAGCAGCCCCATCACTGGGGCCAACGTCCTGACTTTC.

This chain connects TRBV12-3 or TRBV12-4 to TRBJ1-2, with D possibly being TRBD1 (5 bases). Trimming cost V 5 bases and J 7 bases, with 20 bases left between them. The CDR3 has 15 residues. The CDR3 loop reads CASSAGWWGGFGYTF. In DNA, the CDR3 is TGTGCCAGCAGTGCCGGCTGGTGGGGGGGGTTTGGCTACACCTTC.